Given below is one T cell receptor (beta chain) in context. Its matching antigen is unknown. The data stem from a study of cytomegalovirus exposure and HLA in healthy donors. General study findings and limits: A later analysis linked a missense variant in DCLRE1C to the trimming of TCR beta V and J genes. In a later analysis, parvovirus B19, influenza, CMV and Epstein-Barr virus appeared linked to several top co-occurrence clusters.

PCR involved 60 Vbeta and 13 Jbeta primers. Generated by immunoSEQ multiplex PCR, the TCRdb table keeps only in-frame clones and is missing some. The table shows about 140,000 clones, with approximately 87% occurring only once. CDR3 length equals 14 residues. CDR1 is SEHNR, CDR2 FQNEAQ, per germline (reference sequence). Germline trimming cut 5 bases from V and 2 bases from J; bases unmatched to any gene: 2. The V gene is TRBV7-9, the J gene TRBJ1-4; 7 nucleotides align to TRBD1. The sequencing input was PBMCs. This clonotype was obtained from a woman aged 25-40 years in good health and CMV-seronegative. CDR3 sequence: CASSLGQTNEKLFF. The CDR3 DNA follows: TGTGCCAGCAGCCTGGGACAGACTAATGAAAAACTGTTTTTT.